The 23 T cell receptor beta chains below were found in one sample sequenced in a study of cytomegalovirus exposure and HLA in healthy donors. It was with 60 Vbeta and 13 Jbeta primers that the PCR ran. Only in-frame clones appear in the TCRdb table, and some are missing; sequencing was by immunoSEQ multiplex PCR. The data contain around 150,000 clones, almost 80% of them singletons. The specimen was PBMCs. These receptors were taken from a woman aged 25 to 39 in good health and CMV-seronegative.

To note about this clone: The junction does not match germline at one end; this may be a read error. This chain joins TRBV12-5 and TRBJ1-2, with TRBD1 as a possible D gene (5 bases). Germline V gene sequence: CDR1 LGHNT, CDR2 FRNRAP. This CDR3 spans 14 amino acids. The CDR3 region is CASSLEQGRSGYTF. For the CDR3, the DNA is TGTGCTAGTAGTTTGGAGCAGGGAAGAAGTGGCTACACCTTC.

The CDR3 bases are TGTGCCAGCAGCTGGGGACTAGCGGGGGCGGGAGAGCAGTACTTC. Translation: CASSWGLAGAGEQYF. V and J are TRBV6-1 and TRBJ2-7, with 14 bases lining up with TRBD2. The germline V gene has CDR1 MNHNS and CDR2 SASEGT. J gave up 7 bases and V 6 bases, and 8 bases lay outside the gene matches. The CDR3 has 15 residues.

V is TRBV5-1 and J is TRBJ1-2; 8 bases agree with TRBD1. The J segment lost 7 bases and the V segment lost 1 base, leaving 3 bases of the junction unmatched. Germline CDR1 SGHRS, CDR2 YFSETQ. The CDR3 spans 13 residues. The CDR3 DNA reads TGCGCCAGCAGCTTGACAGGGGGAGGTGGCTACACCTTC. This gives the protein CASSLTGGGGYTF.

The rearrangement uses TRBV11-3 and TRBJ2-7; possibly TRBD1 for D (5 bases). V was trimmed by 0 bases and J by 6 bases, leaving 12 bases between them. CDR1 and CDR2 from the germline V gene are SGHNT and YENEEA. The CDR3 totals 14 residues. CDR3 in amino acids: CASSLEPGQGEQYF. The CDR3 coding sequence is TGTGCCAGCAGCTTAGAACCAGGGCAAGGCGAGCAGTACTTC. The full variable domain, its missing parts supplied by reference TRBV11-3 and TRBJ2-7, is EAGVVQSPRYKIIEKKQPVAFWCNPISGHNTLYWYLQNLGQGPELLIRYENEEAVDDSQLPKDRFSAERLKGVDSTLKIQPAELGDSAVYLCASSLEPGQGEQYFGPGTRLTVT.

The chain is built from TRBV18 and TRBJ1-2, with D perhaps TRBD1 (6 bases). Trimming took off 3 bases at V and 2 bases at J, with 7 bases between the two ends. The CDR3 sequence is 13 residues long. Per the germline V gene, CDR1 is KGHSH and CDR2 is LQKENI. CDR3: CASSPDRNYGYTF. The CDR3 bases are TGTGCCAGCTCACCCGACAGGAACTATGGCTACACCTTC.

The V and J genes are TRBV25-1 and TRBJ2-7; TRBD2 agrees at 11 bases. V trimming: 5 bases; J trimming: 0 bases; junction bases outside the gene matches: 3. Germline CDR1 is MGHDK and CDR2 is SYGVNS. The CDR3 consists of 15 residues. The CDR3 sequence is CASSHTSGGSYEQYF. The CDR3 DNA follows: TGTGCCAGCAGTCATACTAGCGGGGGCTCCTACGAGCAGTACTTC.

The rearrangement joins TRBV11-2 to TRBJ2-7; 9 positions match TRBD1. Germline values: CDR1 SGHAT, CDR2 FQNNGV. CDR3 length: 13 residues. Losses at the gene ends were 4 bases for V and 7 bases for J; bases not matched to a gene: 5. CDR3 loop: CASSSGTGSEQYF. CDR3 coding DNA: TGTGCCAGCAGCTCAGGGACAGGGAGTGAGCAGTACTTC.

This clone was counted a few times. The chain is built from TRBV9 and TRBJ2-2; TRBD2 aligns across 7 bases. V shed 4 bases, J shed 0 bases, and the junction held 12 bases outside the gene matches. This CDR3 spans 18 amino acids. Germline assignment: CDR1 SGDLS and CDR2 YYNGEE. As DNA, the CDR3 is TGTGCCAGCAGCACAGGAGGAGCGGGGTCCTCGAACACCGGGGAGCTGTTTTTT. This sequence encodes CASSTGGAGSSNTGELFF.

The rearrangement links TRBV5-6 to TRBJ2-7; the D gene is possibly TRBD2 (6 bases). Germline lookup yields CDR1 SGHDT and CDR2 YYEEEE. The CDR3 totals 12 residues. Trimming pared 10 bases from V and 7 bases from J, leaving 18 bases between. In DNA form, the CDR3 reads TGTGCCGGCCAAGGAGGGGATGCTGAGCAGTACTTC. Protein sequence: CAGQGGDAEQYF. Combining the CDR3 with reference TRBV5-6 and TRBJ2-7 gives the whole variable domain DAGVTQSPTHLIKTRGQQVTLRCSPKSGHDTVSWYQQALGQGPQFIFQYYEEEERQRGNFPDRFSGHQFPNYSSELNVNALLLGDSALYLCAGQGGDAEQYFGPGTRLTVT.

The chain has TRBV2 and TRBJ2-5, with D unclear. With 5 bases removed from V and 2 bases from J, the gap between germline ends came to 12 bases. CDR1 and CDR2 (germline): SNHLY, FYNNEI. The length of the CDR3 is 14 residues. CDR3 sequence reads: CASSPRVPQETQYF. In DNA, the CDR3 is TGTGCCAGCAGTCCCCGGGTCCCTCAAGAGACCCAGTACTTC.

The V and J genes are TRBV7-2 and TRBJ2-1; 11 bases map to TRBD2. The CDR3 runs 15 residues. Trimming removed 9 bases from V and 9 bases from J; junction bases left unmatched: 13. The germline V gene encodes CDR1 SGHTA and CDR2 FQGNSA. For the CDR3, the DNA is TGTGCCAGTAGCCTTGCTAGCGGGGGGTCGGGTGAGCAGTTCTTC. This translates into CASSLASGGSGEQFF.

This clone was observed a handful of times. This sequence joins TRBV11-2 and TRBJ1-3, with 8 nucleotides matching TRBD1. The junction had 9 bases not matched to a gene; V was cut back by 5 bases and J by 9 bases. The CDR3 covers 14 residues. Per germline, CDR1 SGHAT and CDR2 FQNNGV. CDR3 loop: CASSVRQGLTTIYF. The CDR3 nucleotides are TGTGCCAGCAGCGTTCGACAGGGGTTAACCACCATATATTTT.

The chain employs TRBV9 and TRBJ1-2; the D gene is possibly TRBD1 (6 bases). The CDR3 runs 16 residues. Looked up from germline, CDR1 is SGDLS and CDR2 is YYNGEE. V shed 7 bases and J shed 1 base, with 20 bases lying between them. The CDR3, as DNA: TGTGCCAGCCAGCCAGGGGCCGCCGAACATAACTATGGCTACACCTTC. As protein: CASQPGAAEHNYGYTF.

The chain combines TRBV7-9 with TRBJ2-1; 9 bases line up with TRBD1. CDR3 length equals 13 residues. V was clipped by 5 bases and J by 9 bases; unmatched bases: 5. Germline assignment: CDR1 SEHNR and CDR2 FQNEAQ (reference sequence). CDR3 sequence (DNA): TGTGCCAGCAGCCGGGACAGGGTAGGTGAGCAGTTCTTC. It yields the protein CASSRDRVGEQFF.

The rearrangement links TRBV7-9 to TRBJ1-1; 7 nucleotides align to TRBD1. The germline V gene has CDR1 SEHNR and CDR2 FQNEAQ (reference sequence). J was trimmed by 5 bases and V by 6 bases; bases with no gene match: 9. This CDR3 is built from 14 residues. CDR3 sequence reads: CASSRTGGGTEAFF. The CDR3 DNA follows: TGTGCCAGCAGTAGGACAGGAGGGGGAACTGAAGCTTTCTTT.

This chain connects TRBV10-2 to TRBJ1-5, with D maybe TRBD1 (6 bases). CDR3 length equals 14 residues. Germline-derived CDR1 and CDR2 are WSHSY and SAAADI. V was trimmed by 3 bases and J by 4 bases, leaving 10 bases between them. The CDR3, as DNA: TGCGCCAGCAGTGACAGGGGCGGGAATCAGCCCCAGCATTTT. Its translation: CASSDRGGNQPQHF.

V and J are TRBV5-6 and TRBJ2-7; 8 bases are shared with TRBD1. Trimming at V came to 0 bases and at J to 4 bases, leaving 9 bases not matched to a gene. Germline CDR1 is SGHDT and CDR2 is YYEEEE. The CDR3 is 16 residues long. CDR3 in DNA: TGTGCCAGCAGCTTGGACAGGGGGACCAGGGGATACGAGCAGTACTTC. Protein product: CASSLDRGTRGYEQYF.

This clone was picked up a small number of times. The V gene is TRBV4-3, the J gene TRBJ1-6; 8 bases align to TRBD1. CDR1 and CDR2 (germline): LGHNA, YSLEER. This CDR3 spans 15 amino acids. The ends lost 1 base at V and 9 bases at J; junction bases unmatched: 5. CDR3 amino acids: CASSQVSGQGSPLHF. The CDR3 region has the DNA TGCGCCAGCAGCCAAGTATCCGGACAGGGTTCACCCCTCCACTTT.

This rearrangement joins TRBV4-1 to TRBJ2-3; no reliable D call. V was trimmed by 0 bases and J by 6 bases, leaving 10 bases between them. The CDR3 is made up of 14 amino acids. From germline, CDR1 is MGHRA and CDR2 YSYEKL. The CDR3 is CASSQDKLLDTQYF. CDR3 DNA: TGCGCCAGCAGCCAAGATAAACTCCTCGATACGCAGTATTTT.

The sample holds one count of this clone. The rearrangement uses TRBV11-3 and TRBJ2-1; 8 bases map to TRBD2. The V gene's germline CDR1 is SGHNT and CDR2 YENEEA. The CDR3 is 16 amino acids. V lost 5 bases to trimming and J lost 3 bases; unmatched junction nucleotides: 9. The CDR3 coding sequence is TGTGCCAGCAGCCCCTCCTCGGCGGGGGGCTACAATGAGCAGTTCTTC. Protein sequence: CASSPSSAGGYNEQFF.

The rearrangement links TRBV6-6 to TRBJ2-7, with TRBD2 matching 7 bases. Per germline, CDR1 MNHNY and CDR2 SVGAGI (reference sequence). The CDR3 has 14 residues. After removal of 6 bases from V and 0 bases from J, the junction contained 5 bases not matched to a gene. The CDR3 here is CASSPRDYSYEQYF. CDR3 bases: TGTGCCAGCAGCCCCCGGGACTACTCCTACGAGCAGTACTTC.

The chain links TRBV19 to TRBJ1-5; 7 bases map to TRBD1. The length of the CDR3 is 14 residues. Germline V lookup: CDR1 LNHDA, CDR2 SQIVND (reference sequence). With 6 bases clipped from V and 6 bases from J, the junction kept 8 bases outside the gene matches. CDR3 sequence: CASRGTELLQPQHF. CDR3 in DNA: TGTGCCAGTAGAGGGACAGAGCTTCTTCAGCCCCAGCATTTT.

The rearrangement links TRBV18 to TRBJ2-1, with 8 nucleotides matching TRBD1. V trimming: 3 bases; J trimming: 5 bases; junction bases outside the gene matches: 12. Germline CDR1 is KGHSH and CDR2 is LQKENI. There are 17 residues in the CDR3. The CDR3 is CASSPPQTGVRHNEQFF. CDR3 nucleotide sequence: TGTGCCAGCTCACCCCCCCAGACAGGGGTAAGACACAATGAGCAGTTCTTC. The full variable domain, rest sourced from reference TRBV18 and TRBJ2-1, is NAGVMQNPRHLVRRRGQEARLRCSPMKGHSHVYWYRQLPEEGLKFMVYLQKENIIDESGMPKERFSAEFPKEGPSILRIQQVVRGDSAAYFCASSPPQTGVRHNEQFFGPGTRLTVL.